This TCR beta chain was captured by sequencing in a study of cytotoxic CD8 clonotypes in ibrutinib-treated CLL. Study-wide results and limits: Public clonotypes proved infrequent, and on treatment they shrank or remained steady. Before falling back toward baseline at progression, clonality had risen at the time of ibrutinib response.

Repertoires were generated with immunoSEQ multiplex PCR, while TCRdb's copy carries only in-frame clones and drops some. Of over 120,000 clones in the sample, approximately 81% were seen once. A word on this clone: Antigen: not known.

V gave up 2 bases and J gave up 6 bases, with 11 bases separating them. The CDR3 runs to 14 residues. In germline, CDR1 is SGHRS, CDR2 YFSETQ. The V call is TRBV5-1, the J call TRBJ2-2; D remains unclear. The sequencing used PBMCs, collected after 12 months of ibrutinib treatment. The TCR was taken from a human donor with chronic lymphocytic leukemia. The CDR3 is CASSFEPNAGELFF. The CDR3 region has the DNA TGCGCCAGCAGCTTCGAGCCTAACGCCGGGGAGCTGTTTTTT.